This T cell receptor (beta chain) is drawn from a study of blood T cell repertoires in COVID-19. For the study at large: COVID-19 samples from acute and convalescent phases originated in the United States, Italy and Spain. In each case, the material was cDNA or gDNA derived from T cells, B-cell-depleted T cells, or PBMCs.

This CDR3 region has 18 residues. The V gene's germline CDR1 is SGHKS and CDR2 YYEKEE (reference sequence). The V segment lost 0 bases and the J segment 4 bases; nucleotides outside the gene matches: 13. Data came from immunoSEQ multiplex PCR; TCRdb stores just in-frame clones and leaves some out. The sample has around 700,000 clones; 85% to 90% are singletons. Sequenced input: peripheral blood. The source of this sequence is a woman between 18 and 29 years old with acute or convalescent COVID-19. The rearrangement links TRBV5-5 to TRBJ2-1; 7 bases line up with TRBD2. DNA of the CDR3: TGTGCCAGCAGCTTGGCCGGACTTTCCAGCGGGGCATACAATGAGCAGTTCTTC. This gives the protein CASSLAGLSSGAYNEQFF.